The entry that follows covers one T cell receptor (beta chain) sequence. Its specificity is unknown. This entry belongs to a study of OX40 agonist ivuxolimab in advanced cancers. Study in general: Partial responses were seen in three patients, one with hepatocellular carcinoma and two with cutaneous melanoma.

General study points: The work left the antigen specificity of expanded peripheral T cells undetermined. Circulating CD4+ and CD8+ T cells showed clonal expansion by week 6 at 0.1 to 3.0 mg/kg.

Germline V gene data show CDR1 as MNHNY and CDR2 as SVGAGI (reference sequence). V was cut by 4 bases and J by 3 bases, with 16 bases left in between. This CDR3 has 15 residues. Only in-frame clones appear in the TCRdb table, and some are missing; sequencing was by immunoSEQ multiplex PCR. This table has approximately 84,000 clones, roughly 94% appearing once. The V call is TRBV6-6, the J call TRBJ2-7; D possibly uses TRBD1 or TRBD2 (5 bases each). This TCR was recovered from an adult with an advanced solid tumor such as melanoma, head and neck, liver or kidney cancer. Here the sequenced sample was CD4+ or CD8+ T cells sorted from blood, taken in a trial of the OX40 agonist ivuxolimab. This chain's CDR3 is CASSLRAGALYEQYF. As DNA, the CDR3 is TGTGCCAGCAGTTTAAGAGCCGGGGCCCTCTACGAGCAGTACTTC.